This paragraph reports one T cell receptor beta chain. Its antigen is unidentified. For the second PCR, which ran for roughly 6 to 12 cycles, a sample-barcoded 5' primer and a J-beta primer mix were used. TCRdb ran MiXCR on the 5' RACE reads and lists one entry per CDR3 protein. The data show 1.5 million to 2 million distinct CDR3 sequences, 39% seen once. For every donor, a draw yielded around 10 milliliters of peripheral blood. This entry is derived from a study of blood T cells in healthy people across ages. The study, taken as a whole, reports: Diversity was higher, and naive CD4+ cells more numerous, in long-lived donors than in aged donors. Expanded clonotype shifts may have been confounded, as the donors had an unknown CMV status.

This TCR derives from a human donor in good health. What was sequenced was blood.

Here the CDR3 reads CASSYLVQSTEAFF. As DNA, the CDR3 is TGTGCCAGCAGTTATTTGGTCCAAAGCACTGAAGCTTTCTTT. V and J are TRBV6-6 and TRBJ1-1; D gene unclear. The CDR3 consists of 14 residues. Germline lookup yields CDR1 MNHNY and CDR2 SVGAGI (reference sequence). The V and J ends lost 3 bases and 4 bases respectively, with 12 bases between them.